What follows are 20 T cell receptor beta chains derived from one specimen sequenced in a study of blood T cell repertoires in COVID-19. Clones were sequenced by immunoSEQ multiplex PCR, and TCRdb holds only the in-frame ones, with some missing. Counted here are about 150,000 clones, more than 65% occurring once; the ten biggest clones make up more than 5.5%. The sequenced sample was peripheral blood. The receptors come from a woman aged 45-60 years in a cohort sampled during active or convalescent COVID-19.

J is TRBJ2-7 and V is TRBV3-1 (or the pseudogene TRBV3-2); 7 bases align to TRBD1. This CDR3 is built from 15 residues. Per germline, CDR1 LGHDT and CDR2 YNNKEL (reference sequence). Trimming cost V 0 bases and J 2 bases; bases outside gene matches: 4. The CDR3 loop reads CASSQEPGQPYEQYF. CDR3 in DNA: TGTGCCAGCAGCCAAGAACCGGGACAGCCCTACGAGCAGTACTTC.

This clone was seen a few times. The chain carries TRBV7-2 and TRBJ2-7; D may be TRBD2 (6 bases). Germline V lookup: CDR1 SGHTA, CDR2 FQGNSA. Trimming stripped 4 bases from V and 7 bases from J, with 11 bases between. The CDR3 has 12 residues. For the CDR3, the DNA is TGTGCCAGCAGCTACCTAGCGAGGGAGCAGTACTTC. Translation: CASSYLAREQYF.

This clone was observed a handful of times. The genes are TRBV7-9 and TRBJ2-1; 9 positions match TRBD2. Trimming cost V 2 bases and J 10 bases; bases outside gene matches: 3. CDR3 size: 13 residues. From germline, CDR1 is SEHNR and CDR2 FQNEAQ (reference sequence). The CDR3 protein is CASSLWLAGEQFF. CDR3 coding DNA: TGTGCCAGCAGCTTATGGCTAGCGGGGGAGCAGTTCTTC.

On this clone: The same CDR3 arises from other DNA sequences in this sample as well. V and J are TRBV6-1 and TRBJ1-4; no reliable D call. There are 15 residues in the CDR3. The V and J ends lost 0 bases and 7 bases respectively, with 12 bases between them. CDR1 MNHNS and CDR2 SASEGT come from the germline V gene. CDR3 loop: CASSEARGGVEKLFF. The CDR3 DNA follows: TGTGCCAGCAGTGAAGCGCGGGGAGGAGTTGAAAAACTGTTTTTT.

This sequence joins TRBV7-9 and TRBJ1-6; D is uncertain. V lost 0 bases, J lost 7 bases, and 16 bases lay in between. The CDR3 runs 17 residues. Germline CDR1 SEHNR, CDR2 FQNEAQ (reference sequence). The CDR3 sequence: CASSLAIERAVNSPLHF. DNA for the CDR3: TGTGCCAGCAGCTTAGCTATCGAGAGGGCGGTGAATTCACCCCTCCACTTT.

The rearrangement uses TRBV9 and TRBJ2-1; 7 positions match TRBD2. V lost 0 bases to trimming and J lost 8 bases; unmatched junction nucleotides: 8. Germline V gives CDR1 SGDLS, CDR2 YYNGEE. This CDR3 comprises 15 residues. The DNA for the CDR3 is TGTGCCAGCAGCGTAGCGGTGCTAGCGGAGTATGAGCAGTTCTTC. This gives the protein CASSVAVLAEYEQFF.

The chain has TRBV7-2 and TRBJ1-2, with no clear D. The germline CDR1 and CDR2 sequences are SGHTA and FQGNSA. This CDR3 is built from 13 residues. V dropped 8 bases and J dropped 1 base, with 11 bases sitting between them. The CDR3 bases are TGTGCCAGCCGTGCCGCCAGTAACTATGGCTACACCTTC. Protein product: CASRAASNYGYTF.

This clone came up a few times. The chain links TRBV6-1 to TRBJ1-1, with D perhaps TRBD1 (6 bases). From germline, CDR1 is MNHNS and CDR2 SASEGT. CDR3 length equals 15 residues. V was cut by 3 bases and J by 0 bases, with 11 bases left in between. The CDR3 loop reads CASSELGDMNTEAFF. CDR3 nucleotides: TGTGCCAGCAGTGAGTTAGGGGACATGAACACTGAAGCTTTCTTT.

This clone came up a few times. V gene TRBV6-5 combines with J gene TRBJ1-5; possibly TRBD1 for D (5 bases). Germline V gives CDR1 MNHEY, CDR2 SVGAGI. This CDR3 spans 13 amino acids. Between the trimmed V and J ends, which lost 7 bases and 4 bases, there was a span of 11 bases. Here the CDR3 reads CASNPQENQPQHF. CDR3 nucleotide sequence: TGTGCCAGCAATCCACAGGAAAATCAGCCCCAGCATTTT.

The J gene is TRBJ2-5, the V gene TRBV12-2; TRBD2 is taken as the D call from the table, unchecked against the DNA. TRBV12-2 is flagged as a pseudogene. The CDR3 is 17 amino acids. CDR3 DNA: TGTGCAAGTCGCTTATTAGCGGGGGGACTCATCCAAGAGACCCAGTACTTC. This gives the protein CASRLLAGGLIQETQYF.

The chain combines TRBV20-1 with TRBJ2-1; unclear D gene. The CDR3 consists of 11 residues. From germline, CDR1 is DFQATT and CDR2 SNEGSKA (reference sequence). CDR3 DNA sequence: TGCACGGTCCCGGGCTACAATGAGCAGTTCTTC. Its translation: CTVPGYNEQFF.

As to this clone: Different DNA sequences within this sample yield the same CDR3. The chain has TRBV7-2 and TRBJ2-5; D uncertain. The CDR3 length is 11 residues. The germline V gene encodes CDR1 SGHTA and CDR2 FQGNSA. V was clipped by 5 bases and J by 2 bases, with 3 bases between them. The CDR3, as DNA: TGTGCCAGCAGCCCTCAAGAGACCCAGTACTTC. Translating it yields CASSPQETQYF.

This chain connects TRBV4-2 to TRBJ1-2; 8 bases match TRBD1. The CDR3 has 17 residues. V was clipped by 4 bases and J by 3 bases; unmatched bases: 13. CDR1 and CDR2 from the germline V gene are LGHNA and YNFKEQ. The CDR3 DNA sequence: TGTGCCAGCAGCCCTGGTAAACCCCCGGGACAGGACTATGGCTACACCTTC. It yields the protein CASSPGKPPGQDYGYTF.

The V call is TRBV12-3 or TRBV12-4, the J call TRBJ1-6; D not certain. Trimming left V 4 bases short and J 6 bases short, with 4 bases between. CDR3 length equals 12 residues. CDR3 nucleotides: TGTGCCAGCAGTTCAGTTAATTCACCCCTCCACTTT. It yields the protein CASSSVNSPLHF.

The J gene is TRBJ1-1, the V gene TRBV18; a possible D gene is TRBD1 (5 bases). Germline CDR1 KGHSH, CDR2 LQKENI. Deletions cut 2 bases from V and 5 bases from J, with 15 bases between. The CDR3 spans 15 residues. The CDR3: CASSPITSGGTEAFF. The DNA of the CDR3 is TGTGCCAGCTCACCAATTACATCGGGGGGGACTGAAGCTTTCTTT.

The chain links TRBV6-5 to TRBJ1-2; D uncertain. CDR1 MNHEY and CDR2 SVGAGI come from the germline V gene. The V end was cut by 0 bases, the J end by 1 base, with 6 bases between. CDR3 length equals 14 residues. The CDR3 DNA reads TGTGCCAGCAGTTACTCGAGAGATAACTATGGCTACACCTTC. This sequence encodes CASSYSRDNYGYTF.

In this sample, this clone turned up once. V gene TRBV29-1 combines with J gene TRBJ1-4; unclear D gene. The CDR3 runs 11 residues. Trimming took off 7 bases at V and 12 bases at J, with 15 bases between the two ends. Per germline, CDR1 SQVTM and CDR2 ANQGSEA. The CDR3 DNA reads as TGCAGCGCCCTAGACGGAGTCGAACTGTTTTTT. Encoded protein: CSALDGVELFF.

The chain is built from TRBV19 and TRBJ1-2; TRBD1 is a possible D gene (6 bases). The ends were cut back, 3 bases at V and 4 bases at J, with 21 bases in the middle. CDR1 is LNHDA and CDR2 is SQIVND in the germline V gene (reference sequence). The CDR3 length is 17 residues. DNA for the CDR3: TGTGCCAGTAGTATCGAGGGGGGGGTGTGGAGATTCTATGGCTACACCTTC. Translating gives CASSIEGGVWRFYGYTF.

The rearrangement joins TRBV11-2 to TRBJ2-5, with TRBD2 as a possible D gene (6 bases). V was clipped by 0 bases and J by 5 bases, with 13 bases between them. This CDR3 has 15 residues. From germline, CDR1 is SGHAT and CDR2 FQNNGV. The CDR3 region has the DNA TGTGCCAGCAGCTTAGATAGCGGTGAGGTCGAGACCCAGTACTTC. Encoded protein: CASSLDSGEVETQYF.

The V and J genes are TRBV11-2 and TRBJ1-6, with a tentative D call TRBD1 (5 bases). There are 15 residues in the CDR3. The germline V gene has CDR1 SGHAT and CDR2 FQNNGV. Trimming cost V 9 bases and J 6 bases, with 18 bases left between them. CDR3 protein: CASMKGAAGNSPLHF. In nucleotides, the CDR3 is TGTGCCAGTATGAAAGGGGCAGCTGGTAATTCACCCCTCCACTTT.